The rows below give T cell receptor beta chains drawn from one sample of a study of OX40 agonist ivuxolimab in advanced cancers. Sequencing used immunoSEQ multiplex PCR; TCRdb keeps in-frame clones, though not all of them. The sample holds around 50,000 clones, under 85% seen once. This specimen consisted of CD4+ or CD8+ T cells sorted from blood, obtained in a trial of the OX40 agonist ivuxolimab. Receptors originate from an adult with an advanced solid tumor such as melanoma, head and neck, liver or kidney cancer. The CDR3 runs from the conserved cysteine through the conserved F or W. Each record gives: D gene, clone size, V gene, J gene, CDR3 protein, CDR3 DNA. A D gene is named only where the DNA matches it firmly. Where a row states a size, it is once, few, many or the class of an expanded clone; other rows omit it.

TRBD1	-	TRBV28	TRBJ1-2	CASSPRTGGIRGYTF	TGTGCCAGCAGCCCCCGGACAGGGGGGATACGTGGCTACACCTTC
-	-	TRBV7-6	TRBJ2-1	CASSFTAIGNEQFF	TGTGCCAGCAGCTTCACAGCCATCGGCAATGAGCAGTTCTTC
TRBD1	-	TRBV2	TRBJ1-2	CASRPDRGNYGYTF	TGTGCCAGCAGGCCGGACAGGGGGAACTATGGCTACACCTTC
-	-	TRBV5-5	TRBJ1-2	CASGREGIYGYTF	TGTGCCAGCGGCAGGGAGGGGATTTATGGCTACACCTTC
-	-	TRBV6-5	TRBJ1-1	CAAHGALNTEAFF	TGTGCCGCCCATGGAGCTTTGAACACTGAAGCTTTCTTT
-	few	TRBV19	TRBJ1-5	CASSRDQGLPQPQHF	TGTGCCAGTAGCCGGGACCAGGGGCTGCCTCAGCCCCAGCATTTT
-	-	TRBV11-1	TRBJ1-2	CASSGQSVNYGYTF	TGTGCCAGCAGCGGCCAGAGCGTAAACTATGGCTACACCTTC
TRBD1	few	TRBV5-5	TRBJ2-7	CASTATGVNEQYF	TGTGCCAGCACCGCGACAGGGGTTAATGAGCAGTACTTC
TRBD1	-	TRBV28	TRBJ1-2	CASSRPGTGRANYGYTF	TGTGCCAGCAGCCGTCCCGGGACAGGGAGGGCTAACTATGGCTACACCTTC
-	-	TRBV7-2	TRBJ2-2	CASSGEGGELFF	TGTGCCAGCAGCGGAGAAGGCGGGGAGCTGTTTTTT
-	-	TRBV6-6	TRBJ1-3	CASSYSAGNGNTIYF	TGTGCCAGCAGTTACTCGGCAGGGAACGGAAACACCATATATTTT
-	-	TRBV27	TRBJ1-1	CASSLRRGYTEAFF	TGTGCCAGCAGTTTACGACGCGGGTACACTGAAGCTTTCTTT
-	-	TRBV5-5	TRBJ1-4	CASSPRPENGEKLFF	TGTGCCAGCAGCCCTCGCCCAGAGAATGGCGAAAAACTGTTTTTT
-	-	TRBV11-3	TRBJ2-1	CASSLGSEVQFF	TGTGCCAGCAGCTTGGGTAGCGAGGTGCAGTTCTTC
-	-	TRBV27	TRBJ1-2	CASTPVGRANYGYTF	TGTGCCAGCACCCCGGTTGGCAGGGCTAACTATGGCTACACCTTC
-	few	TRBV4-1	TRBJ1-4	CASSQDPRTAEKLFF	TGCGCCAGCAGCCAAGATCCTCGGACAGCCGAAAAACTGTTTTTT
TRBD1	-	TRBV6-1	TRBJ1-1	CASGADRVAFF	TGTGCCAGCGGCGCAGACAGGGTCGCTTTCTTT
-	-	TRBV30	TRBJ1-2	CAWSLAYGRGYTF	TGTGCCTGGAGTCTAGCCTACGGACGCGGCTACACCTTC